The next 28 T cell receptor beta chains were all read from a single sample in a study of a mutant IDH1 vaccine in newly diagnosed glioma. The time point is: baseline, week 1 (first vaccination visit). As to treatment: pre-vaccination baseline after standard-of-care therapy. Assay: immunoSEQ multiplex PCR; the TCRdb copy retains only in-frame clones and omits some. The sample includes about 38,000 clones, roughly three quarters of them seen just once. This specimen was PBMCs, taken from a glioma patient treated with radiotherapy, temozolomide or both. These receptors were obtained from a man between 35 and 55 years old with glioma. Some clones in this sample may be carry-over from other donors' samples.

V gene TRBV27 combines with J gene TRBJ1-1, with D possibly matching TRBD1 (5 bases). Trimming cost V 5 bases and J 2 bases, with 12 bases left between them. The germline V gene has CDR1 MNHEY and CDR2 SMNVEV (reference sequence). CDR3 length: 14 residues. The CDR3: CASSPRAFNTEAFF. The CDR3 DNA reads TGTGCCAGCAGTCCCAGGGCTTTTAACACTGAAGCTTTCTTT.

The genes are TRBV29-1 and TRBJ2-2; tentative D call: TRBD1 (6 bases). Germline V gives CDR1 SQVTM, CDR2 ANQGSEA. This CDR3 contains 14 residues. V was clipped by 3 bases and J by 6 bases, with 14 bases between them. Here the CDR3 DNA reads TGCAGCGTTGAGAGACAGGCCAACGCCGGGGAGCTGTTTTTT. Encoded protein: CSVERQANAGELFF.

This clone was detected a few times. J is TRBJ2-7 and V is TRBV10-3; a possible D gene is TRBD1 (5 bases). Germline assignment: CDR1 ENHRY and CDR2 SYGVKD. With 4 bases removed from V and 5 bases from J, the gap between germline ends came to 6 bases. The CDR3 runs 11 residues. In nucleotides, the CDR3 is TGTGCCATCAGTGCGACAGACGAGCAGTACTTC. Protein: CAISATDEQYF.

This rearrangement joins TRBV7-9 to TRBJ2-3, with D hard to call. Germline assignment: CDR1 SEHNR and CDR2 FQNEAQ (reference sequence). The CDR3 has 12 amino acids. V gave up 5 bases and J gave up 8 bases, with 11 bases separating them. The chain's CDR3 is CASSALTVTQYF. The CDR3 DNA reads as TGTGCCAGCAGCGCCTTAACGGTTACGCAGTATTTT.

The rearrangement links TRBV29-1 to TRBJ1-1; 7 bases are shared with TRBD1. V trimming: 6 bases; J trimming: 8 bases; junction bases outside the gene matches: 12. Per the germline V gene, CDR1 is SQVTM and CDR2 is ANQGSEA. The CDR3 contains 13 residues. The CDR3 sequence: CSVEANRGGEAFF. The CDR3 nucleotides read TGCAGCGTGGAGGCTAACAGGGGCGGAGAAGCTTTCTTT.

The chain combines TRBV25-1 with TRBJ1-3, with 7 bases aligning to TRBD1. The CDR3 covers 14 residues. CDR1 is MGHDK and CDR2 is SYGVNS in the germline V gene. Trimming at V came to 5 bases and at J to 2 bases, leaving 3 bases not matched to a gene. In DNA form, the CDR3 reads TGTGCCAGCAGTCCAGGGGGTGCTGGAAACACCATATATTTT. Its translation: CASSPGGAGNTIYF.

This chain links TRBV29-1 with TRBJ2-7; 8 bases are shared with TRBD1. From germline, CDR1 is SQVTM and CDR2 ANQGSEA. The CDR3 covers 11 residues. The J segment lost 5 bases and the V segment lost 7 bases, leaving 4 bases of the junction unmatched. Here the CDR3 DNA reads TGCAGCGGTAACAGGGGGAACGAGCAGTACTTC. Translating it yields CSGNRGNEQYF.

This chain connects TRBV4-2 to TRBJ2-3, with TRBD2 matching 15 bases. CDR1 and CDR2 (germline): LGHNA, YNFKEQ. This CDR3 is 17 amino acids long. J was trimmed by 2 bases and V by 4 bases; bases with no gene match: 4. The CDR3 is CASSPGLAGGLTDTQYF. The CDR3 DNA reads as TGTGCCAGCAGCCCTGGACTAGCGGGGGGGCTCACAGATACGCAGTATTTT.

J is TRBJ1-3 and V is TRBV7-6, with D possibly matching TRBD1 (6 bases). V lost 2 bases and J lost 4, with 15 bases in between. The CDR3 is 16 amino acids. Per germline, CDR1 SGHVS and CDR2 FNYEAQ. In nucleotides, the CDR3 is TGTGCCAGCAGCTTATTGGGGGGGGCTTCGGGAAACACCATATATTTT. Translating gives CASSLLGGASGNTIYF.

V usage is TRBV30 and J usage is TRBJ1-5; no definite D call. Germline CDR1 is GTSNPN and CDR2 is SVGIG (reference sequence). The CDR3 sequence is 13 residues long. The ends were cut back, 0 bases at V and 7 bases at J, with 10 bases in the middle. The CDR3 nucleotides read TGTGCCTGGAGTGTCGGGGAGTCGCAGCCCCAGCATTTT. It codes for CAWSVGESQPQHF. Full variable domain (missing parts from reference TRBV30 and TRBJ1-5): SQTIHQWPATLVQPVGSPLSLECTVEGTSNPNLYWYRQAAGRGLQLLFYSVGIGQISSEVPQNLSASRPQDRQFILSSKKLLLSDSGFYLCAWSVGESQPQHFGDGTRLSIL.

The CDR3 here is CASSRQESTGELFF. The CDR3 bases are TGTGCCAGCTCACGGCAGGAATCCACCGGGGAGCTGTTTTTT. The chain has TRBV18 and TRBJ2-2; D is uncertain. The CDR3 length is 14 residues. The V gene lost 4 bases and the J gene lost 4 bases, with 10 bases spanning the gap. Germline CDR1 is KGHSH and CDR2 is LQKENI. Using reference TRBV18 and TRBJ2-2 for the parts outside the CDR3, the full variable domain is NAGVMQNPRHLVRRRGQEARLRCSPMKGHSHVYWYRQLPEEGLKFMVYLQKENIIDESGMPKERFSAEFPKEGPSILRIQQVVRGDSAAYFCASSRQESTGELFFGEGSRLTVL.

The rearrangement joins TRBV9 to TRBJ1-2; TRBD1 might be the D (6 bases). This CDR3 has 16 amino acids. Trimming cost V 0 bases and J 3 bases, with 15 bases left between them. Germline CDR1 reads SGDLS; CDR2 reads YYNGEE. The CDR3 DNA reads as TGTGCCAGCAGCGTAGTTACAGGGAGGGACGACTATGGCTACACCTTC. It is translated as CASSVVTGRDDYGYTF.

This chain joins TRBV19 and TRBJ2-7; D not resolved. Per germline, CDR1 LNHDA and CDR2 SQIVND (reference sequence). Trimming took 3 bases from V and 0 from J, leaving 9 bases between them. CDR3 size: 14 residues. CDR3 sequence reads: CASSIGLLSYEQYF. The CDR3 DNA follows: TGTGCCAGTAGTATCGGGTTACTCTCCTACGAGCAGTACTTC. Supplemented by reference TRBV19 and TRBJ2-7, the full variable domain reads DGGITQSPKYLFRKEGQNVTLSCEQNLNHDAMYWYRQDPGQGLRLIYYSQIVNDFQKGDIAEGYSVSREKKESFPLTVTSAQKNPTAFYLCASSIGLLSYEQYFGPGTRLTVT.

CDR3: CSYRAGGSYEQYF. In nucleotides, the CDR3 is TGCAGCTACAGAGCGGGTGGGTCCTACGAGCAGTACTTC. J is TRBJ2-7 and V is TRBV29-1, with TRBD2 as a possible D gene (6 bases). Germline V gene lookup returns CDR1 SQVTM and CDR2 ANQGSEA. The CDR3 loop spans 13 amino acids. The V gene lost 8 bases and the J gene lost 1 base, with 15 bases spanning the gap.

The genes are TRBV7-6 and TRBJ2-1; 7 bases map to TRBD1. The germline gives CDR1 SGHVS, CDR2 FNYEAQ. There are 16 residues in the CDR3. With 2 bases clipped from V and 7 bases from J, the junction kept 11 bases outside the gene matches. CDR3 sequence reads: CASSLSAGGSMNEQFF. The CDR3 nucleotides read TGTGCCAGCAGCTTATCCGCAGGGGGATCGATGAATGAGCAGTTCTTC.

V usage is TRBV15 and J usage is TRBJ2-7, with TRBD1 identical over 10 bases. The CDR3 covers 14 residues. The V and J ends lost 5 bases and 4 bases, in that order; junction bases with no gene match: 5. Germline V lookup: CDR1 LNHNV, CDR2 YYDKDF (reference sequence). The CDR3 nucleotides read TGTGCCACCAGCGGGGGGACAGGGGCATACGAGCAGTACTTC. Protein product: CATSGGTGAYEQYF.

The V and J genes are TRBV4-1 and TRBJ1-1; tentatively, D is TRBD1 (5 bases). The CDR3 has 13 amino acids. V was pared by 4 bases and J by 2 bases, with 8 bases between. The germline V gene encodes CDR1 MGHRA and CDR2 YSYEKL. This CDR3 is CASSLTVNTEAFF. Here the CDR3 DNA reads TGCGCCAGCAGCCTGACAGTTAACACTGAAGCTTTCTTT.

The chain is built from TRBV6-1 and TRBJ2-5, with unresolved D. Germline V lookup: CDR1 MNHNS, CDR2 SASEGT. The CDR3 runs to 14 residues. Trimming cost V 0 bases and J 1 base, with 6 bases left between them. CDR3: CASSEAVSQETQYF. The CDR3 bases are TGTGCCAGCAGTGAAGCCGTTAGCCAAGAGACCCAGTACTTC.

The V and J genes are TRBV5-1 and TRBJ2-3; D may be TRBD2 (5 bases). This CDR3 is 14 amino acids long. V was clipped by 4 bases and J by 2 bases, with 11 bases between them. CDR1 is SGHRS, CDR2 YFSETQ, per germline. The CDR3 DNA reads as TGCGCCAGCAGCCTGGAGGATACCACAGATACGCAGTATTTT. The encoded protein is CASSLEDTTDTQYF. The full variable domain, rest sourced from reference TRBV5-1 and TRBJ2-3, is KAGVTQTPRYLIKTRGQQVTLSCSPISGHRSVSWYQQTPGQGLQFLFEYFSETQRNKGNFPGRFSGRQFSNSRSEMNVSTLELGDSALYLCASSLEDTTDTQYFGPGTRLTVL.

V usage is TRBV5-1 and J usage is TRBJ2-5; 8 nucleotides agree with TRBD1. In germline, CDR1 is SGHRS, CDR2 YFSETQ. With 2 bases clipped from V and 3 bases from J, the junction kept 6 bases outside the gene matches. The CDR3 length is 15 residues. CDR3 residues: CASSFTDRAKETQYF. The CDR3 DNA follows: TGCGCCAGCAGCTTTACGGACAGGGCTAAAGAGACCCAGTACTTC.

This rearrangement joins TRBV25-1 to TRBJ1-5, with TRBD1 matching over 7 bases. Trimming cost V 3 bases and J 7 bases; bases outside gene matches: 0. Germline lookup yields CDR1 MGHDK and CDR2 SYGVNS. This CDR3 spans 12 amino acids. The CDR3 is CASSDRGQPQHF. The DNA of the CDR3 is TGTGCCAGCAGTGACAGGGGGCAGCCCCAGCATTTT.

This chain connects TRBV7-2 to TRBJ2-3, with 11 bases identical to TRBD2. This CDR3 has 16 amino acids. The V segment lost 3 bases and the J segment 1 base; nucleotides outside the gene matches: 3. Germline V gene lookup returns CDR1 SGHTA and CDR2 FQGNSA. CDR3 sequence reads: CASSFILAGGTDTQYF. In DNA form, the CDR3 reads TGTGCCAGCAGCTTCATACTAGCGGGGGGCACAGATACGCAGTATTTT.

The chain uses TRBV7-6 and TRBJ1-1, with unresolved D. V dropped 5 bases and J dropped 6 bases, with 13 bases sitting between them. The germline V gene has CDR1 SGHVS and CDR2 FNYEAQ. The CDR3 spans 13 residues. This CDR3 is CASSLGIRAEAFF. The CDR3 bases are TGTGCCAGCAGCCTCGGGATACGGGCTGAAGCTTTCTTT.

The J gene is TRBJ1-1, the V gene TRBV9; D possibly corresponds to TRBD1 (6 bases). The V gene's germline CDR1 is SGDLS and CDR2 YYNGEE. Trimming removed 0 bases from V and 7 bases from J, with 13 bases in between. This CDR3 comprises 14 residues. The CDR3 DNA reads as TGTGCCAGCAGCGTAGAGGATGAAGGGGGTGAAGCTTTCTTT. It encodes CASSVEDEGGEAFF.

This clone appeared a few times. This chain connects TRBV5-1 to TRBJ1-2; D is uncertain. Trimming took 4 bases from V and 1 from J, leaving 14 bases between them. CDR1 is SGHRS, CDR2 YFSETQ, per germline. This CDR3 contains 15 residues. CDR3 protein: CASSAAQLINYGYTF. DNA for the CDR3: TGCGCCAGCAGCGCGGCACAGCTAATTAACTATGGCTACACCTTC.

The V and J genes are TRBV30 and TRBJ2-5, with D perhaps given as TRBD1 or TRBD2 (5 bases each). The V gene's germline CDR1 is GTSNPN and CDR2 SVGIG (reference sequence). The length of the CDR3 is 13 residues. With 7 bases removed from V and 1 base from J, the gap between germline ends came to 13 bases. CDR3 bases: TGTGCCTCAACCGGGGCTGGCCAAGAGACCCAGTACTTC. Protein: CASTGAGQETQYF.

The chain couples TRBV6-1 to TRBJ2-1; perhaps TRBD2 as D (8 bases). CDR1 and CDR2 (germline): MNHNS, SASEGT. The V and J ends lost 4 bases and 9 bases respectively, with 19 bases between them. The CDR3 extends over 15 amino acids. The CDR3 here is CASSASGTRGPEQFF. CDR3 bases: TGTGCCAGCAGTGCCTCCGGGACTAGGGGGCCTGAGCAGTTCTTC.

CDR3 region: CSVEVGRAFPCSSNQPQHF. In nucleotides, the CDR3 is TGCAGCGTTGAAGTCGGCAGGGCGTTCCCCTGCTCCAGCAATCAGCCCCAGCATTTT. This chain uses TRBV29-1 with TRBJ1-5, with D perhaps matching TRBD1 (5 bases). The CDR3 loop spans 19 amino acids. In germline, CDR1 is SQVTM, CDR2 ANQGSEA. Trimming stripped 1 base from V and 1 base from J, with 23 bases between.